Listed below are T cell receptor beta chains from one sample, sequenced in a study of cytomegalovirus exposure and HLA in healthy donors. Assay: immunoSEQ multiplex PCR; the TCRdb copy retains only in-frame clones and omits some. The sample yields roughly 100,000 clones, roughly 80% seen once. Sequencing was carried out using PBMCs. Every receptor here comes from a young man in good health and CMV-seropositive. Both conserved end residues are part of each CDR3.

V: TRBV7-2; CDR3: CASSLAGGLYEQYF
V: TRBV12-5; CDR3: CASGLGDLRGDTDTQYF
V: TRBV19; CDR3: CASSYQGQGLSYEQYF
V: TRBV29-1; CDR3: CSVARQGEVYNEQFF
V: TRBV5-4; CDR3: CASSLVATGPPGELFF
V: TRBV5-1; CDR3: CASSPGLARRKETQYF
V: TRBV6-6; CDR3: CASRPQTGALTGELFF
V: TRBV30; CDR3: CAWSGGHAGEQFF
V: TRBV7-9; CDR3: CASSLGQNYGYTF
V: TRBV6-6; CDR3: CAGTPRGGEGTEAFF
V: TRBV6-4; CDR3: CASSARTGGANSPLHF
V: TRBV11-1; CDR3: CASSLMGQGGTGELFF
V: TRBV28; CDR3: CASRPSSGGQHYNEQFF
V: TRBV27; CDR3: CASSLQRGGEFF
V: TRBV18; CDR3: CASSRGQAGGHNEQFF
V: TRBV5-1; CDR3: CASSLGLAGGQETQYF
V: TRBV1; CDR3: CTSSQVQRGVAGASYEQYF